These 12 T cell receptor beta chains share one sample of origin, sequenced in a study of blood T cell repertoires in COVID-19. TCRdb's copy holds only in-frame clones and misses some; the assay was immunoSEQ multiplex PCR. The data hold 390,000 or so clones, with roughly 86% observed a single time. Input material: peripheral blood. These receptors were collected from a woman in her twenties or thirties with COVID-19, enrolled during active disease.

This chain joins TRBV30 and TRBJ2-3; possibly TRBD1 for D (8 bases). V lost 0 bases and J lost 2, with 12 bases in between. This CDR3 is 15 amino acids long. The germline CDR1 and CDR2 sequences are GTSNPN and SVGIG (reference sequence). The CDR3 sequence: CAWSVQGGNTDTQYF. The CDR3 coding sequence is TGTGCCTGGAGTGTACAGGGGGGGAACACAGATACGCAGTATTTT.

V usage is TRBV11-2 and J usage is TRBJ2-5; D perhaps matches TRBD2 (7 bases). This CDR3 spans 15 amino acids. The V gene lost 2 bases and the J gene lost 4 bases, with 14 bases spanning the gap. CDR1 and CDR2 from the germline V gene are SGHAT and FQNNGV. Here the CDR3 reads CASSLRRGGGETQYF. The CDR3 DNA sequence: TGTGCCAGCAGCTTACGGAGGGGGGGAGGAGAGACCCAGTACTTC.

The chain carries TRBV10-3 and TRBJ2-7, with 9 bases identical to TRBD1. From germline, CDR1 is ENHRY and CDR2 SYGVKD. The CDR3 extends over 16 amino acids. Germline trimming cut 0 bases from V and 4 bases from J; bases unmatched to any gene: 7. The DNA for the CDR3 is TGTGCCATCAGTGAGTCAAGGGGACAGGGTCGGTACGAGCAGTACTTC. Amino acid sequence: CAISESRGQGRYEQYF.

V is TRBV11-2 and J is TRBJ1-6; TRBD1 agrees at 8 bases. The CDR3 length is 16 residues. Trimming cost V 1 base and J 8 bases; bases outside gene matches: 7. Per germline, CDR1 SGHAT and CDR2 FQNNGV. The CDR3 region is CASSLVLGRGHSPLHF. The CDR3 region has the DNA TGTGCCAGCAGCTTAGTCCTGGGCAGGGGGCATTCACCCCTCCACTTT.

The chain links TRBV28 to TRBJ2-1, with TRBD2 matching 7 bases. Unmatched junction bases numbered 6, after V lost 10 bases and J lost 0 bases. This CDR3 spans 14 amino acids. The germline gives CDR1 MDHEN, CDR2 SYDVKM. CDR3 loop: CATLGTTSYNEQFF. The CDR3 DNA sequence: TGTGCCACCCTAGGGACTACCTCCTACAATGAGCAGTTCTTC.

The chain carries TRBV27 and TRBJ1-1; perhaps TRBD1 as D (5 bases). The CDR3 is 14 amino acids. Germline lookup yields CDR1 MNHEY and CDR2 SMNVEV (reference sequence). The ends were cut back, 5 bases at V and 6 bases at J, with 16 bases in the middle. The CDR3 here is CASSPLTGDAEAFF. Here the CDR3 DNA reads TGTGCCAGCAGTCCACTTACGGGGGACGCTGAAGCTTTCTTT.

The J gene is TRBJ2-7, the V gene TRBV4-1, with 14 bases fitting TRBD2. The CDR3 is 15 amino acids. The ends lost 3 bases at V and 2 bases at J; junction bases unmatched: 0. Germline CDR1 MGHRA, CDR2 YSYEKL. CDR3 protein: CASSQTSGRAYEQYF. Written as DNA, the CDR3 is TGCGCCAGCAGCCAGACTAGCGGGAGGGCCTACGAGCAGTACTTC.

This rearrangement joins TRBV18 to TRBJ2-7; 8 positions match TRBD1. Germline values: CDR1 KGHSH, CDR2 LQKENI. The CDR3 has 14 amino acids. V gave up 6 bases and J gave up 1 base; unmatched junction bases: 5. In DNA form, the CDR3 reads TGTGCCAGCTCGTCAGGGGGCTGGTCCTACGAGCAGTACTTC. Residues: CASSSGGWSYEQYF.

A word on this clone: Other DNA sequences within the sample encode an identical CDR3. The rearrangement uses TRBV9 and TRBJ2-1; tentative D call: TRBD2 (5 bases). The V gene lost 3 bases and the J gene lost 6 bases, with 7 bases spanning the gap. The CDR3 covers 12 residues. Germline CDR1 is SGDLS and CDR2 is YYNGEE. CDR3 protein: CASSGLANEQFF. The CDR3 DNA sequence: TGTGCCAGCAGCGGCCTAGCCAATGAGCAGTTCTTC. The full variable domain, its missing parts supplied by reference TRBV9 and TRBJ2-1, is DSGVTQTPKHLITATGQRVTLRCSPRSGDLSVYWYQQSLDQGLQFLIQYYNGEERAKGNILERFSAQQFPDLHSELNLSSLELGDSALYFCASSGLANEQFFGPGTRLTVL.

This chain uses TRBV30 with TRBJ2-5; D perhaps matches TRBD2 (6 bases). CDR1 and CDR2 from the germline V gene are GTSNPN and SVGIG (reference sequence). Trimming shortened V by 2 bases and J by 6 bases, and 10 bases separated the two germline ends. The CDR3 spans 12 residues. In nucleotides, the CDR3 is TGTGCCTGGAGTTTGGAGGGAAAGACCCAGTACTTC. It codes for CAWSLEGKTQYF. The entire variable domain, with the rest obtained from reference TRBV30 and TRBJ2-5, is as follows: SQTIHQWPATLVQPVGSPLSLECTVEGTSNPNLYWYRQAAGRGLQLLFYSVGIGQISSEVPQNLSASRPQDRQFILSSKKLLLSDSGFYLCAWSLEGKTQYFGPGTRLLVL.

CDR3 in DNA: TGTGCCAGCAGTTTCATGACAGGAGCTTTCTTT. It specifies CASSFMTGAFF. This chain connects TRBV28 to TRBJ1-1; maybe TRBD1 (6 bases). Germline lookup yields CDR1 MDHEN and CDR2 SYDVKM. V was pared by 3 bases and J by 10 bases, with 9 bases between. The CDR3 runs to 11 residues.

This chain connects TRBV2 to TRBJ2-1, with 8 bases identical to TRBD1. CDR3 length: 13 amino acids. The V and J ends lost 8 bases and 6 bases, in that order; junction bases with no gene match: 6. The germline V gene has CDR1 SNHLY and CDR2 FYNNEI. The CDR3 nucleotides are TGTGCCAGCGGAGGGACAGGAGGCAATGAGCAGTTCTTC. This codes for CASGGTGGNEQFF.